This T cell receptor (beta chain) was profiled in a study of shared clonotypes between healthy human individuals. Overall study context: A donor's plate count was three for CD4 naive and three for CD4 memory; CD8 naive had two and CD8 memory one.

In the naive CD8 group, cells lacked CD45RO and were positively selected for CCR7, so terminally differentiated effector memory CD45RA+ cells were left out. Donors included only healthy HIV-negative adults lacking recent acute infections or vaccinations. Profiled with immunoSEQ multiplex PCR; TCRdb holds only in-frame clones, not every one. This sample has some 2.1 million clones, with just under 95% found just once. Per germline, CDR1 MDHEN and CDR2 SYDVKM. The CDR3 covers 18 residues. The V end was cut by 3 bases, the J end by 5 bases, with 23 bases between. This sequence joins TRBV28 and TRBJ2-1; either TRBD1 or TRBD2 may supply D (6 bases each). Sequenced sample: naive CD8+ T cells sorted from blood. This TCR was sampled from a man aged 18 to 29 in good health. CDR3 bases: TGTGCCAGCAGTTTCTTTCTGGCGGCAGGGGAGGACAACAATGAGCAGTTCTTC. This encodes CASSFFLAAGEDNNEQFF.